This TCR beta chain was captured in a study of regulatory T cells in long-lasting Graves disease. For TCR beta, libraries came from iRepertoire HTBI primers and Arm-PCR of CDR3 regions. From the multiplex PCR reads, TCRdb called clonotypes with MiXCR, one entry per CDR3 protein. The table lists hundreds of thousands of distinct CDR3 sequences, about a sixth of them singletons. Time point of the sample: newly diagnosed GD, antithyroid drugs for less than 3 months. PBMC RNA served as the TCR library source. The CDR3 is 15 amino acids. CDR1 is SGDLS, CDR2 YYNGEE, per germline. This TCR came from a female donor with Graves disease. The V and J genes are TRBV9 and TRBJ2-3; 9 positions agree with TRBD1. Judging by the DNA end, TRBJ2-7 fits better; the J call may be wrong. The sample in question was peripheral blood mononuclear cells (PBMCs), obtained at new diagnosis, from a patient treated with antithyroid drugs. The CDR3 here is CASSLGTGKIHEQYF. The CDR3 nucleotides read TGTGCCAGCAGCCTGGGGACAGGGAAAATCCACGAGCAGTACTTC.